The TCR beta chain described here comes from a study of blood T cell repertoires in COVID-19. Germline V gives CDR1 MNHEY, CDR2 SVGEGT. Trimming cost V 5 bases and J 0 bases, with 5 bases left between them. The length of the CDR3 is 13 residues. This table comes from immunoSEQ multiplex PCR, and its TCRdb copy is limited to in-frame clones, with some not included. This sample has just under 350,000 clones, with 83% found just once. The clonotype was recovered from a young man with active or convalescent COVID-19. The material sequenced was peripheral blood. This chain connects TRBV6-2 or TRBV6-3 to TRBJ2-4; no clear D gene. The CDR3 region is CASSSLAKNIQYF. The DNA of the CDR3 is TGTGCCAGCAGTAGCTTAGCCAAAAACATTCAGTACTTC.